The rows below give T cell receptor beta chains drawn from one sample of a study of blood T cell repertoires in COVID-19. Sequencing was performed with immunoSEQ multiplex PCR; in TCRdb, only in-frame clones are kept and a portion is missing. The table shows 190,000 or so clones, with 94% occurring only once. The sample taken for sequencing was peripheral blood. These receptors were obtained from a man younger than 40 with COVID-19, enrolled during active disease. CDR3s include the opening cysteine and the closing phenylalanine or tryptophan. A D gene is named only where the DNA matches it firmly. Clone size appears in some rows only: once, few, many, or a class for an expanded clone.

>TRBJ1-6|TRBV5-1|.|TRBD1
CASSQGQGFNSPLHF
TGCGCCAGCAGCCAAGGACAGGGGTTCAATTCACCCCTCCACTTT
>TRBJ2-7|TRBV2|.|TRBD2
CASSRGGFYEQYF
TGTGCCAGCTCGCGGGGGGGCTTCTACGAGCAGTACTTC
>TRBJ2-7|TRBV12-3/TRBV12-4|.|.
CASSSGGYEQYF
TGTGCCAGCAGTTCCGGGGGATACGAGCAGTACTTC
>TRBJ2-3|TRBV2|.|TRBD2
CASMRLAGTDTQYF
TGTGCCAGCATGCGACTAGCGGGCACAGATACGCAGTATTTT
>TRBJ2-3|TRBV3-1/TRBV3-2|.|.
CASSQDTGWISADTQYF
TGTGCCAGCAGCCAAGATACGGGGTGGATATCCGCAGATACGCAGTATTTT
>TRBJ2-3|TRBV29-1|.|.
CSVKEGGITDTQYF
TGCAGCGTTAAAGAGGGGGGTATCACAGATACGCAGTATTTT
>TRBJ1-2|TRBV10-2|.|.
CASSDRAVYGYTF
TGCGCCAGCAGTGACAGGGCTGTCTATGGCTACACCTTC
>TRBJ1-6|TRBV19|.|TRBD1
CAGGGQVNSPLHF
TGTGCCGGGGGAGGACAGGTTAATTCACCCCTCCACTTT
>TRBJ2-7|TRBV5-1|.|.
CASSPKTDSYEQYF
TGCGCCAGCAGCCCGAAGACAGACTCCTACGAGCAGTACTTC
>TRBJ1-1|TRBV18|.|.
CASSPAGAEAFF
TGTGCCAGCTCACCAGCGGGGGCTGAAGCTTTCTTT
>TRBJ1-1|TRBV11-2|.|TRBD1
CASSLRQGGGTEAFF
TGTGCCAGCAGCTTGCGACAGGGGGGTGGCACTGAAGCTTTCTTT
>TRBJ1-2|TRBV9|.|TRBD1
CASSAQQGNYGYTF
TGTGCCAGCAGCGCCCAACAGGGGAACTATGGCTACACCTTC
>TRBJ2-2|TRBV27|.|.
CASSLYGNSGELFF
TGTGCCAGCAGTTTATACGGGAATTCCGGGGAGCTGTTTTTT
>TRBJ2-7|TRBV5-1|.|TRBD2
CASSSLSGGSSYEQYF
TGCGCCAGCAGCTCCCTGAGCGGGGGGTCCTCCTACGAGCAGTACTTC
>TRBJ1-1|TRBV9|.|TRBD1
CASSALPGQGTEAFF
TGTGCCAGCAGCGCGCTACCGGGACAGGGTACTGAAGCTTTCTTT
>TRBJ1-3|TRBV6-5|.|.
CASSYSAGPSGNTIYF
TGTGCCAGCAGTTACTCAGCAGGGCCCTCTGGAAACACCATATATTTT
>TRBJ1-2|TRBV7-9|once|TRBD1
CASSFPRQGVEYGYTF
TGTGCCAGCAGCTTCCCTCGACAGGGGGTAGAGTATGGCTACACCTTC
>TRBJ2-7|TRBV30|.|.
CAWSGGGAYEQYF
TGTGCCTGGAGCGGGGGAGGAGCCTACGAGCAGTACTTC
>TRBJ1-3|TRBV6-5|.|TRBD1
CASSSQGISGNTIYF
TGTGCCAGCAGTTCACAGGGGATCTCTGGAAACACCATATATTTT
>TRBJ2-3|TRBV2|.|TRBD1
CASNDGTASTDTQYF
TGTGCCAGCAACGACGGGACAGCTAGCACAGATACGCAGTATTTT
>TRBJ1-6|TRBV6-4|.|.
CASAPTDNSPLHF
TGTGCCAGCGCTCCTACTGATAATTCACCCCTCCACTTT
>TRBJ1-1|TRBV27|.|.
CASSLTGLSEAFF
TGTGCCAGCAGCCTGACAGGTCTCTCTGAAGCTTTCTTT
>TRBJ1-4|TRBV5-4|.|.
CASSARGVATNEKLFF
TGTGCCAGCAGCGCCCGGGGGGTTGCAACTAATGAAAAACTGTTTTTT
>TRBJ2-7|TRBV23-1|.|.
CASSLKSQGPDEQYF
TGCGCCAGCAGTCTTAAGAGTCAGGGGCCGGACGAGCAGTACTTC
>TRBJ2-3|TRBV7-9|.|TRBD1
CASSPTGVDTQYF
TGTGCCAGCAGCCCAACAGGGGTAGATACGCAGTATTTT
>TRBJ1-3|TRBV5-1|.|TRBD1
CASSRDRGRYGNTIYF
TGCGCCAGCAGCAGAGACAGGGGGCGATACGGAAACACCATATATTTT
>TRBJ1-1|TRBV28|.|.
CASSSQGPKAFF
TGTGCCAGCAGTTCCCAGGGGCCCAAAGCTTTCTTT
>TRBJ2-5|TRBV4-1|.|TRBD1
CASSPLFFQLRDRVGETQYF
TGCGCCAGCAGCCCTCTTTTTTTTCAACTACGGGACAGGGTGGGGGAGACCCAGTACTTC
>TRBJ2-7|TRBV10-2|.|TRBD1
CASSDGGTGRHEQYF
TGCGCCAGCAGTGATGGTGGGACAGGGAGGCACGAGCAGTACTTC
>TRBJ2-4|TRBV13|.|.
CASSLGYGLENIQYF
TGTGCCAGCAGCTTAGGCTACGGTTTGGAGAACATTCAGTACTTC
>TRBJ1-5|TRBV18|once|.
CASSPLNGRPQHF
TGTGCCAGCTCACCACTTAACGGGAGGCCCCAGCATTTT
>TRBJ2-7|TRBV1|.|.
CTSSQYLHLPSGGSYEQYF
TGCACCAGCAGCCAATACCTTCATCTCCCTAGCGGGGGGTCCTACGAGCAGTACTTC
>TRBJ1-6|TRBV9|.|.
CASSAPGSGNSPLHF
TGTGCCAGCAGCGCCCCCGGGTCCGGGAATTCACCCCTCCACTTT
>TRBJ1-3|TRBV7-9|.|TRBD1
CASREQGSSGNTIYF
TGTGCCAGCAGGGAACAGGGGAGCTCTGGAAACACCATATATTTT
>TRBJ1-2|TRBV4-1|.|TRBD1
CASSQGAASRGYYGYTF
TGCGCCAGCAGCCAAGGTGCCGCATCCAGGGGGTACTATGGCTACACCTTC
>TRBJ2-3|TRBV10-3|.|TRBD2
CAITRAGGNTDTQYF
TGTGCCATCACCCGAGCGGGGGGGAACACAGATACGCAGTATTTT
>TRBJ1-4|TRBV20-1|.|.
CSVQINDKLFF
TGCAGTGTACAGATCAATGACAAACTGTTTTTT
>TRBJ2-3|TRBV13|.|.
CASSLDGRSTDTQYF
TGTGCCAGCAGCTTAGATGGGAGAAGCACAGATACGCAGTATTTT
>TRBJ1-2|TRBV5-4|.|.
CASSFWGFGGYTF
TGTGCCAGCAGCTTTTGGGGCTTTGGTGGCTACACCTTC
>TRBJ1-4|TRBV19|.|TRBD1
CASRDPRGPNEKLFF
TGTGCCAGTAGAGACCCCAGGGGGCCTAATGAAAAACTGTTTTTT
>TRBJ1-1|TRBV11-2|.|TRBD1
CASSLGNRGNVNTEAFF
TGTGCCAGCAGCTTAGGGAACAGGGGAAACGTGAACACTGAAGCTTTCTTT
>TRBJ2-3|TRBV3-1/TRBV3-2|.|TRBD1
CASSPGTGPGTDTQYF
TGTGCCAGCAGCCCTGGGACAGGCCCAGGAACAGATACGCAGTATTTT
>TRBJ2-3|TRBV4-1|once|TRBD2
CASSLGLAGAADLTDTQYF
TGCGCCAGCAGCCTGGGACTAGCGGGGGCCGCTGACCTAACAGATACGCAGTATTTT
>TRBJ1-1|TRBV5-1|.|.
CASSARRGLEAFF
TGCGCCAGCAGCGCCAGGCGGGGCCTTGAAGCTTTCTTT